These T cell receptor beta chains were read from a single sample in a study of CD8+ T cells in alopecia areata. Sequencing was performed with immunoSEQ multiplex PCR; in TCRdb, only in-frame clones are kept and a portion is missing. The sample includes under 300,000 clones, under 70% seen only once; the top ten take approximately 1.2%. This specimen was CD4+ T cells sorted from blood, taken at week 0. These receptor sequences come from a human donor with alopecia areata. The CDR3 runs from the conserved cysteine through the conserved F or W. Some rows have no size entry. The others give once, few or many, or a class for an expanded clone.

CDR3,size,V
CASEGGGETQYF,.,TRBV30
CASSPDRGINQPQHF,.,TRBV7-9
CASSQGWGGTYEQYF,few,TRBV14
CASHRANTGELFF,.,TRBV30
CASSDRSSGANVLTF,.,TRBV25-1
CSVGDGEQYF,.,TRBV29-1
CASAAESSPLHF,.,TRBV11-2
CASSRTGGEAQETQYF,.,TRBV5-4
CAWSVLTSGANVLTF,.,TRBV30
CASSRGQGDQPQHF,.,TRBV27
CASSLGQNSPLHF,.,TRBV7-3
CASSQPTRRTMNTEAFF,.,TRBV4-1
CSVRGGETQYF,.,TRBV29-1
CASSSGTAPYNEQFF,.,TRBV5-1
CASSVVGQNTDTQYF,.,TRBV9
CSAGEGKETQYF,few,TRBV29-1
CAITGSGDGYTF,.,TRBV10-3
CAWSVSGRTSNYGYTF,few,TRBV30
CASSVGSGQETQYF,.,TRBV9
CAWTGQGNTEAFF,.,TRBV30
CASSQDKGTGYSPLHF,.,TRBV4-3
CASSQPVTTGSPLHF,.,TRBV7-8
CSVGHLYEQYF,.,TRBV29-1
CASSSLTGTNEKLFF,.,TRBV7-9
CAWSVAGGTEAFF,.,TRBV30
CSVEYGREAFF,few,TRBV29-1
CASSLSRLGGELFF,few,TRBV11-2
CASPGGDQETQYF,once,TRBV2
CASSLEAGTDTQYF,.,TRBV5-6
CASSYQYQETQYF,.,TRBV5-1
CASSSGGTAFSGYTF,few,TRBV7-3
CSVGASADTQYF,few,TRBV29-1
CAITQGEASNEQFF,.,TRBV10-3